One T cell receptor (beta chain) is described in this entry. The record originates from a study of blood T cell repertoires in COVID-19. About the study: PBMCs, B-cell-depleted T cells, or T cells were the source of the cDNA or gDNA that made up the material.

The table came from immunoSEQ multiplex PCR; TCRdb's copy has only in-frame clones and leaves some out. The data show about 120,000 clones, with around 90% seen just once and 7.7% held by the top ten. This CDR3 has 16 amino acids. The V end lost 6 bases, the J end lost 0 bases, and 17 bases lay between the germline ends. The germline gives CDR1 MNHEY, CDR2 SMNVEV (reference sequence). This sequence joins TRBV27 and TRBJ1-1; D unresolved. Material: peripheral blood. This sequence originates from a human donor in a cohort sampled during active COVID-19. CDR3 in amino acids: CASSRRLTGMNTEAFF. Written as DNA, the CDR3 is TGTGCCAGCAGCCGGCGACTAACGGGTATGAACACTGAAGCTTTCTTT.